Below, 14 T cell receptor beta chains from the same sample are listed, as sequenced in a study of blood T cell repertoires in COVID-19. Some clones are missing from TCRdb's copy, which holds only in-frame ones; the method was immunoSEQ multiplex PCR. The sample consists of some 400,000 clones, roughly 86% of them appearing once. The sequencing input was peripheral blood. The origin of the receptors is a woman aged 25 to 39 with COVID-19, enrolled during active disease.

Written as DNA, the CDR3 is TGTGCCAGCAGCTTAGACGTAGGGGGGGACACCATATATTTT. Its translation: CASSLDVGGDTIYF. The genes are TRBV7-2 and TRBJ1-3; D possibly corresponds to TRBD1 (6 bases). Trimming took off 1 base at V and 8 bases at J, with 12 bases between the two ends. There are 14 residues in the CDR3. Germline V lookup: CDR1 SGHTA, CDR2 FQGNSA.

The CDR3 loop reads CASSLDRVPTYEQYF. For the CDR3, the DNA is TGTGCCAGCAGCTTAGACAGGGTTCCCACCTACGAGCAGTACTTC. V usage is TRBV7-2 and J usage is TRBJ2-7, with a weak D call TRBD1 (6 bases). V shed 1 base and J shed 2 bases, with 12 bases lying between them. The CDR3 consists of 15 residues. Germline V lookup: CDR1 SGHTA, CDR2 FQGNSA.

For the CDR3, the DNA is TGTGCCAGCAGCTTAGCGCGGGGGCCGGGAGCTCCTAGCACAGATACGCAGTATTTT. Encoded protein: CASSLARGPGAPSTDTQYF. The chain recombines TRBV7-9 with TRBJ2-3; D possibly corresponds to TRBD2 (7 bases). The germline V gene encodes CDR1 SEHNR and CDR2 FQNEAQ (reference sequence). Trimming pared 0 bases from V and 0 bases from J, leaving 19 bases between. The CDR3 is 19 amino acids.

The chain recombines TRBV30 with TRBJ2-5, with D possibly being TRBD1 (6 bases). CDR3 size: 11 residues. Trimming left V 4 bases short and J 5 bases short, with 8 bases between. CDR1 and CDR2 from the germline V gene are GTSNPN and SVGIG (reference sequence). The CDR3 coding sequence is TGTGCCTGGATTCAGGGGGAGACCCAGTACTTC. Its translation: CAWIQGETQYF. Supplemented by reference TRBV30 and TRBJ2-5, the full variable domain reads SQTIHQWPATLVQPVGSPLSLECTVEGTSNPNLYWYRQAAGRGLQLLFYSVGIGQISSEVPQNLSASRPQDRQFILSSKKLLLSDSGFYLCAWIQGETQYFGPGTRLLVL.

For the CDR3, the DNA is TGCAGTGCTAGTAGCGTGGTGGATACGCAGTATTTT. Protein: CSASSVVDTQYF. The chain has TRBV20-1 and TRBJ2-3, with TRBD2 as a possible D gene (5 bases). Germline V gene lookup returns CDR1 DFQATT and CDR2 SNEGSKA (reference sequence). The CDR3 covers 12 residues. V shed 3 bases and J shed 6 bases, with 10 bases lying between them.

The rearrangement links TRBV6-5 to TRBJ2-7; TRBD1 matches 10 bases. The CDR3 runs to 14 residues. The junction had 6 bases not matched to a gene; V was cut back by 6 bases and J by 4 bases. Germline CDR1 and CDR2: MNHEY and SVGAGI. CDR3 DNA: TGTGCCAGCAGAACCGGGACAGGGGTGTACGAGCAGTACTTC. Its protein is CASRTGTGVYEQYF.

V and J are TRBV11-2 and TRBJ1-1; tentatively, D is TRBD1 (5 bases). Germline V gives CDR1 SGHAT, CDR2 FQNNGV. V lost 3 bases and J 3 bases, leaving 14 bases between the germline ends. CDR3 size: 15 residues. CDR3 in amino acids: CASSLRGRLDTEAFF. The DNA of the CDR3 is TGTGCCAGCAGCTTGCGGGGGAGGCTGGACACTGAAGCTTTCTTT. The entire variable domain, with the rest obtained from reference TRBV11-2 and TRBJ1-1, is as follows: EAGVAQSPRYKIIEKRQSVAFWCNPISGHATLYWYQQILGQGPKLLIQFQNNGVVDDSQLPKDRFSAERLKGVDSTLKIQPAKLEDSAVYLCASSLRGRLDTEAFFGQGTRLTVV.

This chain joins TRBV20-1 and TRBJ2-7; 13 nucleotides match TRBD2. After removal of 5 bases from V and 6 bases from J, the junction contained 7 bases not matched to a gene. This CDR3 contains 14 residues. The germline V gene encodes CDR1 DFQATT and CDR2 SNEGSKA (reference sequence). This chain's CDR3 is CSACGLAGAREQYF. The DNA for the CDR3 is TGCAGTGCTTGTGGACTAGCGGGAGCACGCGAGCAGTACTTC.

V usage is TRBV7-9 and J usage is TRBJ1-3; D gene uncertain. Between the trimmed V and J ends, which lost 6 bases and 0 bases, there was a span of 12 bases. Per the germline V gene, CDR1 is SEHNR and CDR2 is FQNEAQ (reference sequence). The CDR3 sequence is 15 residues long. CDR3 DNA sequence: TGTGCCAGCAGAAAAAGCAGGCTCTCTGGAAACACCATATATTTT. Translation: CASRKSRLSGNTIYF.

The CDR3 DNA sequence: TGCAGTGCTAGTGTAAGACAGGGACCTCTAGAGACCCAGTACTTC. Protein product: CSASVRQGPLETQYF. The chain recombines TRBV20-1 with TRBJ2-5; 7 positions agree with TRBD1. The CDR3 spans 15 residues. V shed 3 bases and J 4 bases; nucleotides not matched to a gene: 11. Germline V gives CDR1 DFQATT, CDR2 SNEGSKA (reference sequence).

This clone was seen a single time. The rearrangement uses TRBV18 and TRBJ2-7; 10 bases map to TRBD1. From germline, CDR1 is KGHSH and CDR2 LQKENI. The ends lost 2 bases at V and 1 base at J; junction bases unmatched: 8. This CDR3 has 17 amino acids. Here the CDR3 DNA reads TGTGCCAGCTCACCAAATCTACCGGGACAGGGGTCCTACGAGCAGTACTTC. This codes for CASSPNLPGQGSYEQYF.

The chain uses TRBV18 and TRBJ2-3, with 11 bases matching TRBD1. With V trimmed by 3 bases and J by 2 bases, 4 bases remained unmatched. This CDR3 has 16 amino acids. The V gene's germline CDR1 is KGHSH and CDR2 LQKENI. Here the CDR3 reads CASSPGTGGHTDTQYF. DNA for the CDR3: TGTGCCAGCTCACCCGGGACAGGGGGGCACACAGATACGCAGTATTTT.

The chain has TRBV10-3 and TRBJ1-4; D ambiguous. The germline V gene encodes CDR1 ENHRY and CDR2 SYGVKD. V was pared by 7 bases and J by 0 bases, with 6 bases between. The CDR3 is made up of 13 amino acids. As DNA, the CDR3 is TGTGCCATCAAGCGGGCAACTAATGAAAAACTGTTTTTT. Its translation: CAIKRATNEKLFF.

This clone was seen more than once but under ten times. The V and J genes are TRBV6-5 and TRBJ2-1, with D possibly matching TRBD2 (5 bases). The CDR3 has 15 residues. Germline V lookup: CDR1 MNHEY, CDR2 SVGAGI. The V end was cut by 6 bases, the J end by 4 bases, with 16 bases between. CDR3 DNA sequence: TGTGCCAGCAGGACCGGGCCCAGAGGGTACAATGAGCAGTTCTTC. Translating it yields CASRTGPRGYNEQFF.